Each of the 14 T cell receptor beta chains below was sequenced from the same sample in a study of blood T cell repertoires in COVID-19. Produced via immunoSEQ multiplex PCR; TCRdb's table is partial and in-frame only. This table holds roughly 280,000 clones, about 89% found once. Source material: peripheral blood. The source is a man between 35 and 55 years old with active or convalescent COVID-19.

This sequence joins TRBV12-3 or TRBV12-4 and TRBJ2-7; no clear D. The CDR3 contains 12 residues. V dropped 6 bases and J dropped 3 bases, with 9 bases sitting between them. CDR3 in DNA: TGTGCCAGCAGAGGAAGAGGCTACGAGCAGTACTTC. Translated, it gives CASRGRGYEQYF.

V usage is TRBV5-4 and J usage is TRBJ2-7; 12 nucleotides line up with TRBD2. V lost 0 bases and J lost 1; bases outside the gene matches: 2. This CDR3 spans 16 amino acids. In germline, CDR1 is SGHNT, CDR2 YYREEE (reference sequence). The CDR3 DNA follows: TGTGCCAGCAGCTTGGGACTAGCGGGAGTGTCCTACGAGCAGTACTTC. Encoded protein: CASSLGLAGVSYEQYF.

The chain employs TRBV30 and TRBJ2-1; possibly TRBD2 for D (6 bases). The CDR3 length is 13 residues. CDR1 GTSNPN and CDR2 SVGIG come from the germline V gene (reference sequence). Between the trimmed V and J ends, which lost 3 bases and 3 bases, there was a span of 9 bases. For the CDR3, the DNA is TGTGCCTGGAGGTTGGGGGGCTACAATGAGCAGTTCTTC. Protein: CAWRLGGYNEQFF.

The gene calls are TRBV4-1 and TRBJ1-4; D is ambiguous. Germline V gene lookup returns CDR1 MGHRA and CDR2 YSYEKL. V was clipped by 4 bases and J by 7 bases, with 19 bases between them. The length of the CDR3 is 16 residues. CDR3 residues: CASSPSTEGGGEKLFF. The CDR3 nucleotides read TGCGCCAGCAGCCCCTCAACTGAAGGCGGCGGTGAAAAACTGTTTTTT.

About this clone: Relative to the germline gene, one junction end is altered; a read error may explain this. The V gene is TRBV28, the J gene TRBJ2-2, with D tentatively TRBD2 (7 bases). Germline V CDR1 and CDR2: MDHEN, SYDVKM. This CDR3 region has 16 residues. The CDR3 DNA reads TGTGCCAGCAGTTTTGAGGGGGGGGCGAAGACCGGGGAGCTGTTTTTT. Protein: CASSFEGGAKTGELFF.

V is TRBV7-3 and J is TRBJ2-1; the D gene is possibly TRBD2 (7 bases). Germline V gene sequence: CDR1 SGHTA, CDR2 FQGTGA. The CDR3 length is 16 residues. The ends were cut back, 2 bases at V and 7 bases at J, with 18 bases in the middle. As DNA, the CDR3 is TGTGCCAGCAGCTTAGCGACTGGCGGGGGCTTGAATGAGCAGTTCTTC. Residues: CASSLATGGGLNEQFF.

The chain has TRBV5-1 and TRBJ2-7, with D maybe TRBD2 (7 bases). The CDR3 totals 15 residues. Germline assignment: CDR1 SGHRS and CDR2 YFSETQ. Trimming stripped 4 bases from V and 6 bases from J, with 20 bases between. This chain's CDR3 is CASSPGVGVAGEQYF. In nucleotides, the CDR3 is TGCGCCAGCAGCCCAGGGGTAGGGGTAGCGGGCGAGCAGTACTTC.

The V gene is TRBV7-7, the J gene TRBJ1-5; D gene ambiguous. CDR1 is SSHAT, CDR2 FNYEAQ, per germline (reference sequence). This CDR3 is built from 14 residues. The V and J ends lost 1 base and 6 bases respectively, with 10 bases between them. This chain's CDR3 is CASSLGAGFQPQHF. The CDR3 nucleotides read TGTGCCAGCAGCTTAGGGGCAGGTTTTCAGCCCCAGCATTTT.

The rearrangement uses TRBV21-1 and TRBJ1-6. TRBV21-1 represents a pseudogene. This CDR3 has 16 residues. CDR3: CASTPRRGRNNSPLHF. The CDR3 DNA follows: TGTGCCAGCACCCCTAGGAGGGGACGGAATAATTCACCCCTCCACTTT.

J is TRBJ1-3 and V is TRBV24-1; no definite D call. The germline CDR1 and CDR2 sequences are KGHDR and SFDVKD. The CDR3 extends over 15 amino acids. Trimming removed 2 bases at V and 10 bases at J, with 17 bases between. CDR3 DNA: TGTGCCACCAGTGATTCTGCCGACCGGCGGAGAACCATATATTTT. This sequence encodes CATSDSADRRRTIYF.

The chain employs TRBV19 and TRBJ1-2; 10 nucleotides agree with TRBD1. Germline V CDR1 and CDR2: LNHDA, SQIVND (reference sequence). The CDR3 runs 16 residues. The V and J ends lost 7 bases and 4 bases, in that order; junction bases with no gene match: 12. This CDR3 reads CASIAGTGALGYGYTF. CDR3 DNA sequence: TGTGCCAGTATCGCCGGGACAGGGGCCCTAGGCTATGGCTACACCTTC.

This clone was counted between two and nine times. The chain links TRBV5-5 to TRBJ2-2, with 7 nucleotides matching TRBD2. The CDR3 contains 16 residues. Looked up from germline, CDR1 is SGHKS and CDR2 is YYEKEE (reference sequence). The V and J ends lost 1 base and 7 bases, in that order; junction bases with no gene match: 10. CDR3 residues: CASSLLARGSGGELFF. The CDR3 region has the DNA TGTGCCAGCAGCTTGTTAGCGCGGGGGTCGGGCGGGGAGCTGTTTTTT.

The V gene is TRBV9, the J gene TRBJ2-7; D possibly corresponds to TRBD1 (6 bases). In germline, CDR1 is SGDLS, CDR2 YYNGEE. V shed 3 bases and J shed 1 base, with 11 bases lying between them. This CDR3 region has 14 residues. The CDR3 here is CASSASGQSYEQYF. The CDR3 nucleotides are TGTGCCAGCAGCGCCTCGGGACAATCCTACGAGCAGTACTTC. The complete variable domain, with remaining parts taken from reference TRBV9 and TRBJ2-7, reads DSGVTQTPKHLITATGQRVTLRCSPRSGDLSVYWYQQSLDQGLQFLIQYYNGEERAKGNILERFSAQQFPDLHSELNLSSLELGDSALYFCASSASGQSYEQYFGPGTRLTVT.

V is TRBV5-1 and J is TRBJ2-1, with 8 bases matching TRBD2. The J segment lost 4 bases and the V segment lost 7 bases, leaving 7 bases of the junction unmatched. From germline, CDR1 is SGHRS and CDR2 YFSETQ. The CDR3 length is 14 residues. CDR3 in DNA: TGCGCCAGCCGGCCTAGCGGGCTTTACAATGAGCAGTTCTTC. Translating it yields CASRPSGLYNEQFF.